The 30 T cell receptor beta chains below all came from one sample that was sequenced in a study of T cells in Graves' hyperthyroidism and ophthalmopathy. Amplification targeted TCR beta CDR3 regions from RNA transcripts. TCR CDR3 regions were first amplified by RT-PCR with HTBI primers. Each CDR3 protein is one row after TCRdb ran MiXCR on the multiplex PCR reads. This sample yields about 350,000 distinct CDR3 sequences, of which about 15% are seen a single time; around 24% belongs to the top ten. The specimen sequenced was blood. These receptors were obtained from a woman aged 25 to 39 with Graves' hyperthyroidism.

This clonotype was counted between two and nine times. J is TRBJ1-2 and V is TRBV2; no clear D gene. The V end was cut by 3 bases, the J end by 0 bases, with 5 bases between. Looked up from germline, CDR1 is SNHLY and CDR2 is FYNNEI. The CDR3 sequence is 13 residues long. The CDR3: CASSDLANYGYTF. The CDR3 DNA is TGTGCCAGCAGTGACCTAGCTAACTATGGCTACACCTTC.

This clonotype was found many times. The chain is built from TRBV28 and TRBJ2-7; 7 bases line up with TRBD1. Per germline, CDR1 MDHEN and CDR2 SYDVKM. J was trimmed by 4 bases and V by 6 bases; bases with no gene match: 15. CDR3 length: 16 residues. CDR3 coding DNA: TGTGCCAGCAGCTCAACAGGGGAAAGAGGTTTGTACGAGCAGTACTTC. It specifies CASSSTGERGLYEQYF.

The sample holds a few counts of this clonotype. The rearrangement links TRBV28 to TRBJ1-5, with 7 bases identical to TRBD1. With V trimmed by 2 bases and J by 5 bases, 9 bases remained unmatched. This CDR3 is 16 amino acids long. Germline lookup yields CDR1 MDHEN and CDR2 SYDVKM. The CDR3 sequence is CASSLIYRGNHQPQHF. The CDR3 DNA reads TGTGCCAGCAGTTTAATCTACAGGGGCAACCATCAGCCCCAGCATTTT.

This chain uses TRBV6-1 with TRBJ2-7, with D tentatively TRBD1 or TRBD2 (5 bases each). Germline loops: CDR1 MNHNS, CDR2 SASEGT. This CDR3 spans 14 amino acids. Trimming pared 6 bases from V and 0 bases from J, leaving 12 bases between. The CDR3 DNA reads TGTGCCAGCAGCGGGACCGCCAGCTCCTACGAGCAGTACTTC. Encoded protein: CASSGTASSYEQYF.

This clonotype has just a few counts. The genes are TRBV6-6 and TRBJ2-3; TRBD2 matches at 7 bases. The V segment lost 0 bases and the J segment 13 bases; nucleotides outside the gene matches: 7. Germline lookup yields CDR1 MNHNY and CDR2 SVGAGI (reference sequence). The CDR3 has 13 amino acids. CDR3 residues: CASSYSVGGTEYF. CDR3 bases: TGTGCCAGCAGTTACTCCGTGGGAGGGACGGAGTATTTT.

The gene calls are TRBV7-9 and TRBJ2-1; 15 bases are a match to TRBD2. The CDR3 consists of 20 residues. Germline V lookup: CDR1 SEHNR, CDR2 FQNEAQ (reference sequence). With V trimmed by 1 base and J by 2 bases, 9 bases remained unmatched. CDR3 nucleotides: TGTGCCAGCAGCTTAGACCCGGGACTAGCGGGAGGAAGAACCTACAATGAGCAGTTCTTC. Translating it yields CASSLDPGLAGGRTYNEQFF.

V is TRBV5-6 and J is TRBJ2-3, with D perhaps assigned TRBD1 or TRBD2 (5 bases each). Trimming removed 0 bases at V and 12 bases at J, with 8 bases between. CDR1 and CDR2 (germline): SGHDT, YYEEEE. The length of the CDR3 is 11 residues. This CDR3 is CASSLGWDQYF. The CDR3 DNA reads as TGTGCCAGCAGCTTGGGATGGGACCAGTATTTT.

This clonotype was picked up many times. The V gene is TRBV12-5, the J gene TRBJ2-3; D might be TRBD2 (6 bases). The germline gives CDR1 LGHNT, CDR2 FRNRAP. This CDR3 has 12 residues. Between the trimmed V and J ends, which lost 4 bases and 4 bases, there was a span of 6 bases. CDR3: CASGWGADTQYF. CDR3 nucleotide sequence: TGTGCTAGTGGTTGGGGGGCAGATACGCAGTATTTT.

This rearrangement joins TRBV2 to TRBJ2-1; the match to TRBD2 covers 8 bases. With V trimmed by 11 bases and J by 10 bases, 7 bases remained unmatched. Germline loops: CDR1 SNHLY, CDR2 FYNNEI. This CDR3 has 11 residues. CDR3 sequence (DNA): TGTGCCTACCGGGGGGGGGGGGAGCAGTTCTTC. It specifies CAYRGGGEQFF.

This clonotype was observed at least ten times. The rearrangement joins TRBV28 to TRBJ1-2; D may be TRBD1 (6 bases). V lost 5 bases and J lost 6, with 10 bases in between. Germline V gives CDR1 MDHEN, CDR2 SYDVKM. The CDR3 runs 12 residues. CDR3 sequence: CASSLNRDGYTF. CDR3 in DNA: TGTGCCAGCAGTCTCAACAGGGATGGCTACACCTTC.

This clonotype was found many times. The J gene is TRBJ2-7, the V gene TRBV6-1; TRBD1 might be the D (6 bases). Germline lookup yields CDR1 MNHNS and CDR2 SASEGT. The CDR3 covers 15 residues. Trimming took off 6 bases at V and 2 bases at J, with 17 bases between the two ends. The CDR3 bases are TGTGCCAGCAGGAGAAACAGGGATGACACCTACGAGCAGTACTTC. It translates to CASRRNRDDTYEQYF.

As regards this clonotype: With a much larger clone just one base away, this may be a read error. The chain joins TRBV5-4 to TRBJ2-3; either TRBD1 or TRBD2 may supply D (5 bases each). Trimming pared 5 bases from V and 4 bases from J, leaving 20 bases between. The CDR3 sequence is 16 residues long. Germline values: CDR1 SGHNT, CDR2 YYREEE (reference sequence). CDR3 nucleotides: TGTGCCAGCAGAGCTAAGGGACCACATAGCGCAGATACGCAGTATTTT. Residues: CASRAKGPHSADTQYF.

V gene TRBV20-1 combines with J gene TRBJ1-4; D ambiguous. This CDR3 spans 16 amino acids. Trimming pared 6 bases from V and 0 bases from J, leaving 17 bases between. Germline V gene sequence: CDR1 DFQATT, CDR2 SNEGSKA (reference sequence). As DNA, the CDR3 is TGCAGTGCGGACGCGTGGTTGGGGTCAACTAATGAAAAACTGTTTTTT. Residues: CSADAWLGSTNEKLFF.

This clonotype was seen repeatedly, ten times or more. This sequence joins TRBV11-2 and TRBJ2-5; 8 bases line up with TRBD2. J lost 12 bases, V lost 4 bases, and 10 bases had no gene match. This CDR3 contains 13 residues. Per germline, CDR1 SGHAT and CDR2 FQNNGV. This CDR3 reads CASSSPTTGREYF. CDR3 nucleotide sequence: TGTGCCAGCAGCTCACCGACGACCGGGAGGGAGTACTTC.

The chain recombines TRBV5-8 with TRBJ2-2, with D perhaps TRBD2 (5 bases). CDR1 and CDR2 from the germline V gene are SGHTS and YDEGEE. The germline V and J ends were trimmed by 1 base and 5 bases, with 12 bases remaining between them. This CDR3 contains 15 residues. The CDR3 loop is CASSLRSSLTGELFF. DNA of the CDR3: TGTGCCAGCAGCTTGCGATCTAGCTTAACCGGGGAGCTGTTTTTT.

This clonotype has only a few counts. The chain links TRBV4-3 to TRBJ2-2; 9 nucleotides agree with TRBD2. The CDR3 runs to 15 residues. Germline CDR1 and CDR2: LGHNA and YSLEER. The junction had 3 bases not matched to a gene; V was cut back by 6 bases and J by 1 base. Here the CDR3 reads CASSGAGGNTGELFF. CDR3 sequence (DNA): TGCGCCAGCAGTGGAGCGGGAGGGAACACCGGGGAGCTGTTTTTT.

This clonotype came up many times. V usage is TRBV11-2 and J usage is TRBJ1-2; perhaps TRBD1 as D (5 bases). Per the germline V gene, CDR1 is SGHAT and CDR2 is FQNNGV. This CDR3 contains 13 residues. Trimming cost V 6 bases and J 2 bases, with 10 bases left between them. The CDR3 sequence is CASSWDVNYGYTF. DNA of the CDR3: TGTGCCAGCAGTTGGGACGTAAACTATGGCTACACCTTC. The full variable domain, its missing parts supplied by reference TRBV11-2 and TRBJ1-2, is EAGVAQSPRYKIIEKRQSVAFWCNPISGHATLYWYQQILGQGPKLLIQFQNNGVVDDSQLPKDRFSAERLKGVDSTLKIQPAKLEDSAVYLCASSWDVNYGYTFGSGTRLTVV.

Many counts were recorded for this clonotype. The rearrangement links TRBV11-2 to TRBJ2-3; D perhaps matches TRBD2 (5 bases). CDR3 length equals 15 residues. CDR1 is SGHAT and CDR2 is FQNNGV in the germline V gene. V shed 6 bases and J shed 0 bases, with 13 bases lying between them. Here the CDR3 reads CASRSPGLSTDTQYF. The CDR3 DNA reads TGTGCCAGCAGATCACCGGGATTAAGCACAGATACGCAGTATTTT. The entire variable domain, with the rest obtained from reference TRBV11-2 and TRBJ2-3, is as follows: EAGVAQSPRYKIIEKRQSVAFWCNPISGHATLYWYQQILGQGPKLLIQFQNNGVVDDSQLPKDRFSAERLKGVDSTLKIQPAKLEDSAVYLCASRSPGLSTDTQYFGPGTRLTVL.

In its sample, this clonotype was seen many times. The J gene is TRBJ2-3, the V gene TRBV6-1; D remains ambiguous. Looked up from germline, CDR1 is MNHNS and CDR2 is SASEGT. V lost 4 bases, J lost 3 bases, and 5 bases lay in between. This CDR3 region has 12 residues. This CDR3 is CASSVTTDTQYF. The CDR3 nucleotides are TGTGCCAGCAGTGTGACAACAGATACGCAGTATTTT.

This clonotype came up many times. The chain links TRBV6-1 to TRBJ1-4; the match to TRBD1 covers 11 bases. Trimming took 6 bases from V and 7 from J; bases not matched to a gene: 7. CDR1 and CDR2 from the germline V gene are MNHNS and SASEGT. This CDR3 is built from 15 residues. The CDR3 DNA sequence: TGTGCCAGCAGGCCGGGACAGGGGGTCTCTGAAAAACTGTTTTTT. This sequence encodes CASRPGQGVSEKLFF.

This chain links TRBV6-2 or TRBV6-3 with TRBJ2-1, with D possibly TRBD1 on 7 matching bases. Germline V gives CDR1 MNHEY, CDR2 SVGEGT. V was clipped by 9 bases and J by 9 bases, with 24 bases between them. The CDR3 contains 15 residues. The CDR3 spells CASTAGTAHGGEQFF. CDR3 bases: TGTGCCAGTACCGCGGGGACAGCCCATGGGGGTGAGCAGTTCTTC.

The chain couples TRBV4-1 to TRBJ2-3, with 8 bases lining up with TRBD2. Germline CDR1 reads MGHRA; CDR2 reads YSYEKL. V lost 4 bases and J lost 4; bases outside the gene matches: 10. The CDR3 loop spans 16 amino acids. In DNA, the CDR3 is TGCGCCAGCAGCCGGACTAGCCGGGGGGTTGCAGATACGCAGTATTTT. Encoded protein: CASSRTSRGVADTQYF.

Regarding this clonotype: A read error may be the cause here, since a much bigger clone is one base away. This chain links TRBV28 with TRBJ2-1; D not certain. The CDR3 loop spans 12 amino acids. The V gene's germline CDR1 is MDHEN and CDR2 SYDVKM. Trimming removed 10 bases at V and 6 bases at J, with 13 bases between. The CDR3 nucleotides read TGTGCCATCTCGACGGGTCCCAATGAGCAGTTCTTC. This gives the protein CAISTGPNEQFF.

This clonotype was observed a handful of times. The gene calls are TRBV9 and TRBJ2-6; 7 nucleotides line up with TRBD1. This CDR3 region has 17 residues. V shed 3 bases, J shed 0 bases, and the junction held 6 bases outside the gene matches. In germline, CDR1 is SGDLS, CDR2 YYNGEE. The CDR3 DNA follows: TGTGCCAGCAGCGCGCGACAGGGCAGCTCTGGGGCCAACGTCCTGACTTTC. The encoded protein is CASSARQGSSGANVLTF.

Only one count was recorded for this clonotype. This chain links TRBV20-1 with TRBJ2-7; D is uncertain. Germline assignment: CDR1 DFQATT and CDR2 SNEGSKA (reference sequence). This CDR3 is 15 amino acids long. As DNA, the CDR3 is TGCAGTGCTAGTAATATAGGACGGAGCGCCTACGAGCAGTATGTC. Translation gives CSASNIGRSAYEQYV.

For this clonotype: A much more abundant neighbour one base away suggests this may be a read error. The chain combines TRBV5-1 with TRBJ1-1; D is perhaps TRBD1 (5 bases). Germline lookup yields CDR1 SGHRS and CDR2 YFSETQ. The CDR3 is 14 residues long. V was cut by 0 bases and J by 7 bases, with 13 bases left in between. The CDR3 DNA follows: TGCGCCAGCAGCTTGGGAGGGACTGGGGGTGAAGCTTTCTTT. Amino acid sequence: CASSLGGTGGEAFF.

The rearrangement uses TRBV11-2 and TRBJ2-3, with D unclear. Trimming took 3 bases from V and 7 from J, leaving 11 bases between them. This CDR3 spans 13 amino acids. Looked up from germline, CDR1 is SGHAT and CDR2 is FQNNGV. CDR3 in amino acids: CASSLSRSNTQYF. CDR3 nucleotide sequence: TGTGCCAGCAGCTTGAGCCGGTCGAATACGCAGTATTTT.

Turning to this clonotype: This could be a read error, since a much larger clone is one nucleotide away. The chain joins TRBV5-8 to TRBJ1-2; D remains ambiguous. Germline V gene lookup returns CDR1 SGHTS and CDR2 YDEGEE. The CDR3 has 11 residues. In DNA form, the CDR3 reads TGTGTCAGCAGCTTCAACAGTGGCTACACCTTC. This encodes CVSSFNSGYTF.

This clonotype has more than one count but fewer than ten. This rearrangement joins TRBV29-1 to TRBJ1-4; the D gene is possibly TRBD1 (6 bases). The CDR3 is 13 amino acids. The germline V gene encodes CDR1 SQVTM and CDR2 ANQGSEA. V was clipped by 4 bases and J by 6 bases, with 12 bases between them. The CDR3 protein is CSVVRGADEKLFF. The CDR3 DNA reads TGCAGCGTTGTCCGGGGGGCTGATGAAAAACTGTTTTTT.

The rearrangement joins TRBV3-1 to TRBJ2-2; D is perhaps TRBD1 or TRBD2 (6 bases each). Germline CDR1 is LGHDT and CDR2 is YNNKEL (reference sequence). With 0 bases removed from V and 7 bases from J, the gap between germline ends came to 12 bases. CDR3 length: 15 residues. CDR3 loop: CASSQELAGHGELFF. The CDR3 DNA is TGTGCCAGCAGCCAAGAATTGGCGGGACACGGGGAGCTGTTTTTT. Together with reference TRBV3-1 and TRBJ2-2, the CDR3 gives the full variable domain: DTAVSQTPKYLVTQMGNDKSIKCEQNLGHDTMYWYKQDSKKFLKIMFSYNNKELIINETVPNRFSPKSPDKAHLNLHINSLELGDSAVYFCASSQELAGHGELFFGEGSRLTVL.